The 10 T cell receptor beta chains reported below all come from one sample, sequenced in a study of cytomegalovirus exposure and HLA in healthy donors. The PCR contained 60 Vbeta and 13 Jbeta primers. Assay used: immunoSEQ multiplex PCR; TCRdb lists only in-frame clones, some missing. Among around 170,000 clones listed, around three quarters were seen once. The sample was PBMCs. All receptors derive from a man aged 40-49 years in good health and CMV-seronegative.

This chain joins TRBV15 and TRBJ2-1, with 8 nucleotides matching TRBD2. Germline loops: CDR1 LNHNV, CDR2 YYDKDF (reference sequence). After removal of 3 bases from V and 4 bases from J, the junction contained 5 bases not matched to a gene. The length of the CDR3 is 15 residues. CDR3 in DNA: TGTGCCACCAGCAGGGGGGCGGGAGGTTACAATGAGCAGTTCTTC. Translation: CATSRGAGGYNEQFF.

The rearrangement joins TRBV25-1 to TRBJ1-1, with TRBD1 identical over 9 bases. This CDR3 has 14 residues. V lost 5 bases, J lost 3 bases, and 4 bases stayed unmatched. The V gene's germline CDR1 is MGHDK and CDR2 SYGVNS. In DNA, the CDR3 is TGTGCCAGCAGTCAGACAGGGGGTTACACTGAAGCTTTCTTT. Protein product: CASSQTGGYTEAFF.

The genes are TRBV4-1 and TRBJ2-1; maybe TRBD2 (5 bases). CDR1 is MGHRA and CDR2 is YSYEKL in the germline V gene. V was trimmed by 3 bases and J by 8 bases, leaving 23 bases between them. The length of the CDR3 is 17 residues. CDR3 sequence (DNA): TGCGCCAGCAGCCAGCAAGACCCGGATATCGGGGTCGATGAGCAGTTCTTC. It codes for CASSQQDPDIGVDEQFF.

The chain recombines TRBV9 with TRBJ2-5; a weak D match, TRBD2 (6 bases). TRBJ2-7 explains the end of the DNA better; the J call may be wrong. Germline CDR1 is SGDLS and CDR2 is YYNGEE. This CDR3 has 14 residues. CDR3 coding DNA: TGTGCCAGCAGCGTAGGCGGGAAGCCCTACGAGCAGTACTTC. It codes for CASSVGGKPYEQYF.

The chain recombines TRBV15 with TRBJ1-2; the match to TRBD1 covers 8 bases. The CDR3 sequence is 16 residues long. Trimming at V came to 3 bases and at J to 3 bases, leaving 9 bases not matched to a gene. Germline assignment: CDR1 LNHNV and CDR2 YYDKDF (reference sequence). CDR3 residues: CATSRGFGQGDYGYTF. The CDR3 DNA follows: TGTGCCACCAGCAGGGGATTTGGACAGGGTGACTATGGCTACACCTTC. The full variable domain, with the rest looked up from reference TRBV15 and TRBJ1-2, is DAMVIQNPRYQVTQFGKPVTLSCSQTLNHNVMYWYQQKSSQAPKLLFHYYDKDFNNEADTPDNFQSRRPNTSFCFLDIRSPGLGDTAMYLCATSRGFGQGDYGYTFGSGTRLTVV.

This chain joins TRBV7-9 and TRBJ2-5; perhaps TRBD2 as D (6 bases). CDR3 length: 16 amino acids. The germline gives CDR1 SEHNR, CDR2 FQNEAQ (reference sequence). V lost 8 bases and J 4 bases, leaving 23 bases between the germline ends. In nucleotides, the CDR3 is TGTGCCAGCGACCGGACGGGGACTCCTGCGGGAGAGACCCAGTACTTC. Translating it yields CASDRTGTPAGETQYF.

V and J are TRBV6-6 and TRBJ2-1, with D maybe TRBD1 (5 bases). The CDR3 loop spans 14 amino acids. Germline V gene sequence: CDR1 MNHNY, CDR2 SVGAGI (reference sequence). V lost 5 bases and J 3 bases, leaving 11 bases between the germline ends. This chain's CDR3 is CASSRDSRYNEQFF. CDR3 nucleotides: TGTGCCAGCAGTCGAGACAGCCGCTACAATGAGCAGTTCTTC.

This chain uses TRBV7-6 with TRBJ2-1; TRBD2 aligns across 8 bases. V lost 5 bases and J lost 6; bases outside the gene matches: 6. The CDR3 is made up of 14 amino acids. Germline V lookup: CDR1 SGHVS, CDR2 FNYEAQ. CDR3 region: CASSLGTSPNEQFF. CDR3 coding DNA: TGTGCCAGCAGCCTCGGGACTAGTCCCAATGAGCAGTTCTTC.

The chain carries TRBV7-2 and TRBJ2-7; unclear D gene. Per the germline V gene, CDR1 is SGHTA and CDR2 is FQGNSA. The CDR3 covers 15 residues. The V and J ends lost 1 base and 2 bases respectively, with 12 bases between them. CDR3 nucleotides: TGTGCCAGCAGCTTAGGGTCGGCTAGTACCTACGAGCAGTACTTC. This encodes CASSLGSASTYEQYF.

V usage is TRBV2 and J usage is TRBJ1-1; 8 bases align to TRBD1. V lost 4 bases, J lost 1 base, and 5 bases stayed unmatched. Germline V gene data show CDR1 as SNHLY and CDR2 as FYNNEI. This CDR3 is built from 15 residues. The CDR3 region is CASSASGTGNTEAFF. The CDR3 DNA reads TGTGCCAGCAGTGCTTCCGGGACAGGGAACACTGAAGCTTTCTTT.